Presented here are 19 T cell receptor beta chains from one specimen sequenced in a study of T-cell reconstitution after alpha-beta-depleted transplantation in children. Unique molecular identifiers were incorporated during preparation of the TCRbeta library. One entry per CDR3 protein results from TCRdb running MiXCR on the PCR reads. The top ten clones hold 2% to 2.5% of a sample with about 500,000 distinct CDR3 sequences, about 31% of them seen once. This material consisted of PBMCs from the stem cell graft donor, taken from the stem cell graft. The origin of the receptors is a human donor who donated a stem cell graft to a child with aplastic anemia.

This clonotype occurred many times. The CDR3 here is CSVRRGAGVRDEQFF. Here the CDR3 DNA reads TGCAGCGTCCGCAGAGGAGCGGGAGTAAGGGATGAGCAGTTCTTC. The genes are TRBV29-1 and TRBJ2-1; 8 bases are a match to TRBD2. Germline loops: CDR1 SQVTM, CDR2 ANQGSEA. The CDR3 totals 15 residues. V gave up 6 bases and J gave up 8 bases; unmatched junction bases: 15.

In its sample, this clonotype was seen a few times. V gene TRBV29-1 combines with J gene TRBJ2-1; 10 positions agree with TRBD2. This CDR3 comprises 15 residues. CDR1 and CDR2 from the germline V gene are SQVTM and ANQGSEA. J gave up 7 bases and V 6 bases, and 12 bases lay outside the gene matches. DNA for the CDR3: TGCAGCGTCCCCTCCTGGCCTAGCGGGAGTAATGAGCAGTTCTTC. This gives the protein CSVPSWPSGSNEQFF.

The rearrangement joins TRBV7-2 to TRBJ2-3; no clear D. V was clipped by 4 bases and J by 5 bases, with 10 bases between them. The length of the CDR3 is 13 residues. Germline assignment: CDR1 SGHTA and CDR2 FQGNSA. CDR3 DNA sequence: TGTGCCAGCAGCTATTCGAAGGGAGATACGCAGTATTTT. This sequence encodes CASSYSKGDTQYF.

The V call is TRBV6-2 or TRBV6-3, the J call TRBJ2-5, with D perhaps matching TRBD1 (6 bases). Trimming stripped 5 bases from V and 1 base from J, with 17 bases between. CDR1 MNHEY and CDR2 SVGEGT come from the germline V gene. The CDR3 consists of 16 residues. CDR3 sequence: CASSTYRDVIQETQYF. DNA for the CDR3: TGTGCCAGCAGTACCTACAGGGATGTGATCCAAGAGACCCAGTACTTC.

This clonotype was picked up a small number of times. This chain uses TRBV5-1 with TRBJ2-5; TRBD2 matches 8 bases. Germline V lookup: CDR1 SGHRS, CDR2 YFSETQ. V gave up 2 bases and J gave up 10 bases; unmatched junction bases: 10. The CDR3 covers 14 residues. The CDR3 sequence: CASSLAGDQRDQYF. The CDR3 DNA reads TGCGCCAGCAGCTTAGCGGGAGATCAGAGGGACCAGTACTTC.

The CDR3: CASSSRGTQETQYF. CDR3 DNA sequence: TGTGCCAGCAGCTCCCGTGGGACGCAAGAGACCCAGTACTTC. This chain links TRBV11-2 with TRBJ2-5, with D possibly being TRBD1 or TRBD2 (5 bases each). Trimming pared 4 bases from V and 2 bases from J, leaving 11 bases between. In germline, CDR1 is SGHAT, CDR2 FQNNGV. The CDR3 spans 14 residues.

This chain links TRBV9 with TRBJ2-7; D remains unclear. This CDR3 is built from 13 residues. V was cut by 3 bases and J by 6 bases, with 13 bases left in between. The germline gives CDR1 SGDLS, CDR2 YYNGEE. CDR3 in amino acids: CASSAGLSREQYF. The CDR3 nucleotides read TGTGCCAGCAGCGCGGGCCTGAGCCGCGAGCAGTACTTC.

V and J are TRBV9 and TRBJ2-1, with D possibly TRBD2 on 5 matching bases. V was shortened by 3 bases and J by 5 bases, with 18 bases between the two germline ends. The CDR3 runs to 16 residues. Germline CDR1 reads SGDLS; CDR2 reads YYNGEE. The CDR3 coding sequence is TGTGCCAGCAGCGAGTTTCAATGGGAGCCTAACAATGAGCAGTTCTTC. Residues: CASSEFQWEPNNEQFF.

The rearrangement joins TRBV29-1 to TRBJ2-3; 11 nucleotides align to TRBD1. Germline V CDR1 and CDR2: SQVTM, ANQGSEA. Losses at the gene ends were 6 bases for V and 4 bases for J; bases not matched to a gene: 6. There are 14 residues in the CDR3. The CDR3 nucleotides are TGCAGCGTACTCCCGGGACAGGGGGCAGATACGCAGTATTTT. It is translated as CSVLPGQGADTQYF.

This clonotype was counted between two and nine times. V is TRBV20-1 and J is TRBJ1-5; weak D call: TRBD1 (6 bases). The CDR3 contains 15 residues. The V gene lost 1 base and the J gene lost 1 base, with 11 bases spanning the gap. Germline CDR1 reads DFQATT; CDR2 reads SNEGSKA (reference sequence). The CDR3: CSARVGGGSNQPQHF. For the CDR3, the DNA is TGCAGTGCTAGAGTCGGAGGGGGAAGCAATCAGCCCCAGCATTTT.

This clonotype has only a few counts. The chain joins TRBV4-2 to TRBJ2-2; a possible D gene is TRBD2 (7 bases). The CDR3 covers 14 residues. Trimming pared 2 bases from V and 6 bases from J, leaving 10 bases between. Germline loops: CDR1 LGHNA, CDR2 YNFKEQ. CDR3 protein: CASSQKGGAGELFF. In DNA, the CDR3 is TGTGCCAGCAGCCAAAAAGGGGGGGCCGGGGAGCTGTTTTTT.

V is TRBV4-3 and J is TRBJ2-3; D gene uncertain. CDR1 LGHNA and CDR2 YSLEER come from the germline V gene. This CDR3 comprises 13 residues. Trimming pared 0 bases from V and 4 bases from J, leaving 5 bases between. CDR3: CASSQELPDTQYF. DNA of the CDR3: TGCGCCAGCAGCCAAGAACTTCCAGATACGCAGTATTTT.

With regard to this clonotype: At one of its ends the junction is not consistent with the germline gene, which may arise from a read error. This chain uses TRBV27 with TRBJ1-1; no firm D call. The CDR3 is made up of 13 amino acids. Germline-derived CDR1 and CDR2 are MNHEY and SMNVEV (reference sequence). CDR3 nucleotide sequence: TGTGCCAGCTGTTTATATCGGAACACTGAAGCTTTCTTT. Residues: CASCLYRNTEAFF.

This clonotype was seen a single time. This sequence joins TRBV7-2 and TRBJ2-3; 9 bases align to TRBD2. The V and J ends lost 4 bases and 1 base, in that order; junction bases with no gene match: 3. The CDR3 loop spans 15 amino acids. CDR1 and CDR2 from the germline V gene are SGHTA and FQGNSA. The CDR3 DNA follows: TGTGCCAGCAGCTCCTCTAGCGGGGGCACAGATACGCAGTATTTT. Translation: CASSSSSGGTDTQYF.

This rearrangement joins TRBV6-2 or TRBV6-3 to TRBJ2-7; 9 positions agree with TRBD2. With 0 bases clipped from V and 0 bases from J, the junction kept 3 bases outside the gene matches. Looked up from germline, CDR1 is MNHEY and CDR2 is SVGEGT. The CDR3 is 16 amino acids. DNA for the CDR3: TGTGCCAGCAGTTACTCGACGCGGGAGGGCTCCTACGAGCAGTACTTC. It is translated as CASSYSTREGSYEQYF.

This clonotype turned up a few times. The CDR3 spells CASRPWGDNTGELFF. As DNA, the CDR3 is TGTGCCAGCAGACCGTGGGGGGACAACACCGGGGAGCTGTTTTTT. This chain joins TRBV12-3 or TRBV12-4 and TRBJ2-2; D may be TRBD2 (6 bases). The CDR3 sequence is 15 residues long. V was trimmed by 6 bases and J by 2 bases, leaving 13 bases between them.

The rearrangement links TRBV28 to TRBJ2-3, with TRBD1 identical over 11 bases. Trimming cost V 7 bases and J 6 bases; bases outside gene matches: 9. Germline lookup yields CDR1 MDHEN and CDR2 SYDVKM. The CDR3 is made up of 15 amino acids. The CDR3 protein is CASTRGQGAFDTQYF. Here the CDR3 DNA reads TGTGCCAGCACGCGAGGACAGGGGGCATTCGATACGCAGTATTTT.

The gene calls are TRBV4-2 and TRBJ1-5, with 7 bases identical to TRBD1. V was pared by 0 bases and J by 3 bases, with 2 bases of the junction left unmatched. CDR1 is LGHNA, CDR2 YNFKEQ, per germline. This CDR3 comprises 15 residues. This CDR3 is CASSQDGQVNQPQHF. The CDR3 nucleotides read TGTGCCAGCAGCCAAGATGGACAGGTCAATCAGCCCCAGCATTTT.

This clonotype was observed a handful of times. The chain carries TRBV4-3 and TRBJ2-1; TRBD2 matches 9 bases. V was pared by 0 bases and J by 5 bases, with 11 bases of the junction left unmatched. Germline CDR1 is LGHNA and CDR2 is YSLEER. The CDR3 is 18 amino acids. DNA for the CDR3: TGCGCCAGCAGCCAAGATGGTCCGCGGACTAGCGTCAACAATGAGCAGTTCTTC. Residues: CASSQDGPRTSVNNEQFF.